This T cell receptor (beta chain) originates from a study of quantifying T cell responses using KT2 cells. Study background: cDNA was made from DNase-treated RNA using alpha and beta constant primers. Estimated efficiency of the T4 ligation step was above 8.5% under optimum conditions.

An oligo carrying a UMI was ligated to the cDNA 3' end. An equimolar mix of RC1.1 and RC1.2 primed the beta chain across TRBC1 and TRBC2. Each CDR3 protein gets one entry after TCRdb re-called the UMI-ligation and nested PCR reads with MiXCR. This table has 50,000 to 70,000 distinct CDR3 sequences, 9% to 15% appearing once. In its sample, this clonotype was seen many times. Its antigen is undetermined. Whole-study findings and limits: Detection of KT2 sequences held at the lowest tested level, about one cell per 100,000 PBMC.

This TCR came from a human donor. The sequencing sample was made of PBMCs spiked with cells of the T cell clone KT2.

The CDR3: CASSSDASATNEKLFF. As DNA, the CDR3 is TGTGCCAGCAGTTCGGACGCCTCTGCAACTAATGAAAAACTGTTTTTT. The rearrangement links TRBV6-5 to TRBJ1-4; unclear D gene. Germline V gene sequence: CDR1 MNHEY, CDR2 SVGAGI. This CDR3 region has 16 residues. V lost 4 bases to trimming and J lost 0 bases, with 12 bases between them.